These T cell receptor beta chains were read from a single sample in a study of shared clonotypes between healthy human individuals. TCRdb keeps only in-frame clones here, not all; method: immunoSEQ multiplex PCR. The sample holds about 2 million clones; about 95% are singletons and the top ten take 1.1%. The sequenced sample was naive CD8+ T cells sorted from blood. These receptors originate from a young man in good health. Each CDR3 is given with its conserved first and last residue. D genes are given only for firm matches. Size is omitted from some rows. Given values are once, few, many or a class for expanded clones.

-	TRBV27	TRBJ1-3	-	TGTGCCAGCAGCCCGGGGCCCCCTGGATCTGGAAACACCATATATTTT	CASSPGPPGSGNTIYF
-	TRBV30	TRBJ1-1	-	TGTGCCTGGGGACACCAGAACACTGAAGCTTTCTTT	CAWGHQNTEAFF
-	TRBV7-9	TRBJ2-1	TRBD2	TGTGCCAGCAGCTTAGCCGGTAGCGGGAGGCCTGAGCAGTTCTTC	CASSLAGSGRPEQFF
-	TRBV10-2	TRBJ2-7	TRBD2	TGCGCCATCTCTGTAGCGGGGAGTTCCTACGAGCAGTACTTC	CAISVAGSSYEQYF
few	TRBV5-4	TRBJ1-3	TRBD1	TGTGCCAGCAGCTGGGACAGCTCTGGAAACACCATATATTTT	CASSWDSSGNTIYF
-	TRBV7-8	TRBJ1-5	-	TGTGCCAGCAGCTTAGGACCTCGGGGCAGTAATCAGCCCCAGCATTTT	CASSLGPRGSNQPQHF
-	TRBV11-2	TRBJ1-2	TRBD1	TGTGCCAGCAGCCTAGGACAGGGCGATGGCTACACCTTC	CASSLGQGDGYTF
-	TRBV7-6	TRBJ2-5	-	TGTGCCAGCAGCCCAATGGAGGAGACCCAGTACTTC	CASSPMEETQYF
-	TRBV25-1	TRBJ1-1	-	TGTGCCAGCAGGAGGGCCGAGGTGACTGAAGCTTTCTTT	CASRRAEVTEAFF
-	TRBV28	TRBJ2-5	-	TGTGCCAGCAGTTCAGCCCTTGGGGAGGAGACCCAGTACTTC	CASSSALGEETQYF
-	TRBV9	TRBJ1-1	-	TGTGCCAGCAGCCCGGAGTCCGGGCCCACTGAAGCTTTCTTT	CASSPESGPTEAFF
-	TRBV7-9	TRBJ1-2	TRBD1	TGTGCCAGCAGCTTGGGACAGGGATATGGCTACACCTTC	CASSLGQGYGYTF
-	TRBV19	TRBJ2-3	TRBD2	TGTGCCAGTAGGGGACTAGCGGGCCCCACAGATACGCAGTATTTT	CASRGLAGPTDTQYF
-	TRBV6-5	TRBJ2-2	TRBD1	TGTGCCAGCAGTCCGGGACAGGGCCTCACCGGGGAGCTGTTTTTT	CASSPGQGLTGELFF
-	TRBV30	TRBJ1-6	-	TGTGCCTGGAGGGCGGGGGCAAGCTCCTATAATTCACCCCTCCACTTT	CAWRAGASSYNSPLHF
-	TRBV7-6	TRBJ2-2	-	TGTGCCAGCAGCTTAGGGGTGGCGTGGGCCGGCGGGGAGCTGTTTTTT	CASSLGVAWAGGELFF
-	TRBV9	TRBJ2-5	-	TGTGCCAGCAGCGTATCTATCTCCGGGGAGACCCAGTACTTC	CASSVSISGETQYF
-	TRBV15	TRBJ2-2	-	TGTGCCACCAGCGGCGATTTGAGGGAGAGGGGTCGATCAACCGGGGAGCTGTTTTTT	CATSGDLRERGRSTGELFF
-	TRBV2	TRBJ2-1	-	TGTGCCAGCAGTGAAGTTGGGGGGCCCCCCTACAATGAGCAGTTCTTC	CASSEVGGPPYNEQFF
-	TRBV11-2	TRBJ1-6	-	TGTGCCAGCAGCTTATGGGGACCGTCCTATAATTCACCCCTCCACTTT	CASSLWGPSYNSPLHF
-	TRBV6-1	TRBJ1-2	-	TGTGCCAGCAGTAAGGGTGGGAGTTTTGGCTATGGCTACACCTTC	CASSKGGSFGYGYTF
-	TRBV7-9	TRBJ2-1	-	TGTGCCAGCAGCTCACCTGGGAATGAGCAGTTCTTC	CASSSPGNEQFF
once	TRBV7-2	TRBJ1-1	-	TGTGCCAGCAGCTTAGCGGCAGGCCTCATGAACACTGAAGCTTTCTTT	CASSLAAGLMNTEAFF
few	TRBV2	TRBJ2-1	TRBD2	TGTGCCATAGCTAGCGGGAGGTCCTACAATGAGCAGTTCTTC	CAIASGRSYNEQFF
-	TRBV11-1	TRBJ2-1	TRBD2	TGTGCCAGCAGCTCGGGACTAGCGACCTACAATGAGCAGTTCTTC	CASSSGLATYNEQFF
-	TRBV29-1	TRBJ1-2	-	TGCAGCGTTGGGGACCAAGGGCCCCTAAATGGCTACACCTTC	CSVGDQGPLNGYTF
-	TRBV14	TRBJ2-3	TRBD2	TGTGCCAGCAGCCAGACCCTAGCGGGATGGAGCACAGATACGCAGTATTTT	CASSQTLAGWSTDTQYF
-	TRBV27	TRBJ2-3	TRBD2	TGTGCCAGCAGTATGGGACTAGTAGGGGATACGCAGTATTTT	CASSMGLVGDTQYF
-	TRBV5-6	TRBJ2-7	-	TGTGCCAGCAGTTTGGACAGTCTCTCCTACGAGCAGTACTTC	CASSLDSLSYEQYF
-	TRBV6-6	TRBJ2-3	-	TGTGCCAGCAGTTACATGACAGATACGCAGTATTTT	CASSYMTDTQYF
-	TRBV30	TRBJ1-5	-	TGTGCCTGGAGTGTTGGGGGAAATCAGCCCCAGCATTTT	CAWSVGGNQPQHF
-	TRBV5-5	TRBJ2-7	TRBD2	TGTGCCAGCAGCTTGGCGGGTAGCGGGAGGACAGCCTACGAGCAGTACTTC	CASSLAGSGRTAYEQYF
-	TRBV19	TRBJ1-1	TRBD1	TGTGCCAGTAGTAGGGACAGGGCCACTGAAGCTTTCTTT	CASSRDRATEAFF
-	TRBV11-2	TRBJ1-2	-	TGTGCCAGCAGCTTAGATACGATGGACTATGGCTACACCTTC	CASSLDTMDYGYTF
-	TRBV7-9	TRBJ2-1	TRBD2	TGTGCCAGCAGCCCTTTAGCGGGAGCCTACAATGAGCAGTTCTTC	CASSPLAGAYNEQFF
-	TRBV5-6	TRBJ2-3	TRBD2	TGTGCCAGCAGCTTGGGACTAGCGGGTAGCACAGATACGCAGTATTTT	CASSLGLAGSTDTQYF
-	TRBV10-2	TRBJ2-4	-	TGCGCCAGCAGTGTATCCCAATCTAAAAACATTCAGTACTTC	CASSVSQSKNIQYF
-	TRBV19	TRBJ2-2	TRBD2	TGTGCCAGTGAGCGGGGGGCCCGCACCGGGGAGCTGTTTTTT	CASERGARTGELFF
-	TRBV2	TRBJ2-1	-	TGTGCCAGCACCTCCCCCCCGAGGGATGAGCAGTTCTTC	CASTSPPRDEQFF
once	TRBV28	TRBJ2-3	-	TGTGCCACCCTGACAGAAACAGATACGCAGTATTTT	CATLTETDTQYF
once	TRBV28	TRBJ2-3	TRBD2	TGTGCCAGCAGTTTAGGGGATAGCGGGGGGACCACAGATACGCAGTATTTT	CASSLGDSGGTTDTQYF
few	TRBV2	TRBJ1-1	-	TGTGCCAGCACCAAAGAGTACCGGAACACTGAAGCTTTCTTT	CASTKEYRNTEAFF
-	TRBV12-2	TRBJ2-5	-	TGTGCAAGTCGCAAAAGCCCGTGGCACCTACAAGAGACCCAGTACTTC	CASRKSPWHLQETQYF
-	TRBV27	TRBJ2-2	-	TGTGCCAGCAGTTTAGGAGGAACCGGGGAGCTGTTTTTT	CASSLGGTGELFF
-	TRBV5-1	TRBJ2-3	TRBD2	TGCGCCAGCAGCTTGTTGGGCGGGAGTTCAGTAGATACGCAGTATTTT	CASSLLGGSSVDTQYF